This T cell receptor (beta chain) comes out of a study of regulatory T cells in long-lasting Graves disease. Looking at the study overall: Graves' patients (newly diagnosed) had been on antithyroid drugs under 3 months.

This clonotype occurred many times. Time point given: newly diagnosed GD, antithyroid drugs for less than 3 months. The TCR library used RNA extracted from PBMCs. Graves' disease diagnosis followed American Thyroid Association guidelines. The germline V gene has CDR1 SGHRS and CDR2 YFSETQ. The CDR3 contains 14 residues. Trimming cost V 4 bases and J 5 bases, with 15 bases left between them. CDR3-region Arm-PCR and iRepertoire HTBI primers produced the TCR beta libraries. TCRdb analysed the multiplex PCR reads with MiXCR anew, one entry per CDR3 protein. This sample has 350,000 to 450,000 distinct CDR3 sequences; around 11% occur once, and the top ten carry approximately 20%. Another study also made use of these data, one on T cells in Graves' hyperthyroidism and ophthalmopathy. From that report: TCR CDR3 underwent first-round RT-PCR with the HTBI primer set. The model predicted ophthalmopathy a median 6.5 months before onset.

The sequencing used peripheral blood mononuclear cells (PBMCs), collected at new diagnosis, from a patient treated with antithyroid drugs. This receptor was taken from a woman aged 18-29 years with Graves disease. The gene calls are TRBV5-1 and TRBJ1-1; D is possibly TRBD1 (6 bases). The CDR3 DNA is TGCGCCAGCAGCGCCGCGGGGGCCGGAACTGAAGCTTTCTTT. It specifies CASSAAGAGTEAFF.